The 17 T cell receptor beta chains below all came from one sample that was sequenced in a study of CD4 T cells in relation to SARS-CoV-2 and coronaviruses. The unexposed donors gave CD4+ T cells in about 2011-2018, prior to COVID-19. Isolation of CD4+ T cells took place after less than 13 days in culture. The protocol was immunoSEQ multiplex PCR, while the TCRdb copy is restricted to in-frame clones and leaves out a portion. The sample lists about 27,000 clones; over 65% were seen once. No antigen has been assigned to these receptors. Sequenced material: CD4+ T cells from PBMCs, cultured in vitro. These TCRs come from a human donor in good health.

This rearrangement joins TRBV3-1 (or the pseudogene TRBV3-2) to TRBJ2-1; D may be TRBD2 (6 bases). This CDR3 region has 13 residues. V lost 7 bases, J lost 9 bases, and 16 bases lay in between. Germline CDR1 and CDR2: LGHDT and YNNKEL (reference sequence). The chain's CDR3 is CASTNRLGGEQFF. CDR3 nucleotides: TGTGCCAGCACGAACAGACTAGGTGGTGAGCAGTTCTTC.

This clone came up a few times. The rearrangement joins TRBV7-7 to TRBJ2-3; a weak D match, TRBD1 (5 bases). Deletions cut 5 bases from V and 5 bases from J, with 11 bases between. CDR3 length equals 13 residues. Germline CDR1 SSHAT, CDR2 FNYEAQ (reference sequence). The CDR3 coding sequence is TGTGCCAGCAGCGCAGGGTCGTTAGATACGCAGTATTTT. Translation: CASSAGSLDTQYF.

This chain links TRBV23-1 with TRBJ1-3; a weak D match, TRBD1 (6 bases). TRBV23-1 is noted as an ORF with a role that remains uncertain. The CDR3 runs 18 residues. Deletions cut 5 bases from V and 3 bases from J, with 23 bases between. CDR3 loop: CASSSPQRGTLNGNTIYF. Here the CDR3 DNA reads TGCGCCAGCAGTTCTCCCCAGCGCGGGACACTCAATGGAAACACCATATATTTT.

This chain uses TRBV20-1 with TRBJ1-3; 7 bases agree with TRBD1. Germline CDR1 and CDR2: DFQATT and SNEGSKA (reference sequence). The V and J ends lost 3 bases and 0 bases, in that order; junction bases with no gene match: 14. This CDR3 is 18 amino acids long. CDR3 residues: CSASVGRGLQSSGNTIYF. The CDR3 region has the DNA TGCAGTGCTAGTGTCGGAAGGGGGCTCCAAAGCTCTGGAAACACCATATATTTT.

This chain links TRBV7-2 with TRBJ1-3; D is ambiguous. The CDR3 is made up of 15 amino acids. Trimming took 4 bases from V and 4 from J, leaving 14 bases between them. Per the germline V gene, CDR1 is SGHTA and CDR2 is FQGNSA. CDR3 residues: CASSYQAAAGNTIYF. In DNA form, the CDR3 reads TGTGCCAGCAGCTATCAAGCCGCCGCCGGAAACACCATATATTTT.

This clone was counted a single time. The chain links TRBV6-5 to TRBJ2-1; D call uncertain. This CDR3 is 14 amino acids long. The germline V gene has CDR1 MNHEY and CDR2 SVGAGI. V lost 2 bases, J lost 0 bases, and 5 bases lay in between. CDR3 coding DNA: TGTGCCAGCAGTTACACTTTCTCCTACAATGAGCAGTTCTTC. Translating gives CASSYTFSYNEQFF.

Concerning this clone: The sample holds other DNA sequences that translate to the same CDR3. The chain employs TRBV5-1 and TRBJ2-7, with 11 bases aligning to TRBD1. The CDR3 has 14 amino acids. Germline values: CDR1 SGHRS, CDR2 YFSETQ. J gave up 2 bases and V 4 bases, and 2 bases lay outside the gene matches. CDR3 DNA: TGCGCCAGCAGCCAGGGACAGGGGGCCTACGAGCAGTACTTC. Protein product: CASSQGQGAYEQYF.

V and J are TRBV7-2 and TRBJ2-3; the match to TRBD2 covers 14 bases. Germline V gene sequence: CDR1 SGHTA, CDR2 FQGNSA. The trim removed 6 bases at V and 4 bases at J, leaving 12 bases unmatched. The CDR3 is 18 amino acids. The CDR3 protein is CASSPGTSGGGWADTQYF. DNA of the CDR3: TGTGCCAGCAGTCCCGGGACTAGCGGGGGAGGGTGGGCAGATACGCAGTATTTT.

V is TRBV9 and J is TRBJ2-1, with D perhaps matching TRBD2 (6 bases). The length of the CDR3 is 15 residues. Germline CDR1 is SGDLS and CDR2 is YYNGEE. The V end was cut by 0 bases, the J end by 3 bases, with 10 bases between. DNA of the CDR3: TGTGCCAGCAGCGTAGGGACTACCGGCTACAATGAGCAGTTCTTC. Its protein product is CASSVGTTGYNEQFF.

The chain couples TRBV28 to TRBJ1-3; D unclear. The CDR3 covers 14 residues. Trimming removed 2 bases from V and 0 bases from J, with 5 bases in between. Germline CDR1 reads MDHEN; CDR2 reads SYDVKM. The CDR3 loop is CASSLALSGNTIYF. DNA of the CDR3: TGTGCCAGCAGTTTAGCACTCTCTGGAAACACCATATATTTT.

V and J are TRBV6-5 and TRBJ2-7, with 8 bases identical to TRBD1. The CDR3 has 15 residues. CDR1 is MNHEY and CDR2 is SVGAGI in the germline V gene. V trimming: 5 bases; J trimming: 2 bases; junction bases outside the gene matches: 8. The CDR3 DNA reads TGTGCCAGCAGTCCCACTCGGACAGGGCCCTACGAGCAGTACTTC. It encodes CASSPTRTGPYEQYF.

This chain connects TRBV7-6 to TRBJ2-1, with a tentative D call TRBD2 (7 bases). Trimming took off 2 bases at V and 4 bases at J, with 12 bases between the two ends. This CDR3 region has 15 residues. Per germline, CDR1 SGHVS and CDR2 FNYEAQ. This CDR3 is CASSLSGGRYNEQFF. The CDR3 DNA reads as TGTGCCAGCAGCTTATCGGGGGGCCGGTACAATGAGCAGTTCTTC.

The chain joins TRBV13 to TRBJ1-1; a possible D gene is TRBD1 (6 bases). Germline V gene sequence: CDR1 PRHDT, CDR2 FYEKMQ (reference sequence). Trimming removed 1 base from V and 4 bases from J, with 19 bases in between. The CDR3 is made up of 17 amino acids. CDR3 region: CASSLEGTALGGTEAFF. The DNA for the CDR3 is TGTGCCAGCAGCTTAGAGGGCACAGCCTTAGGGGGCACTGAAGCTTTCTTT. Using reference TRBV13 and TRBJ1-1 for the parts outside the CDR3, the full variable domain is AAGVIQSPRHLIKEKRETATLKCYPIPRHDTVYWYQQGPGQDPQFLISFYEKMQSDKGSIPDRFSAQQFSDYHSELNMSSLELGDSALYFCASSLEGTALGGTEAFFGQGTRLTVV.

The V call is TRBV18, the J call TRBJ1-1; TRBD1 might be the D (6 bases). CDR1 KGHSH and CDR2 LQKENI come from the germline V gene. The CDR3 consists of 15 residues. Trimming removed 3 bases from V and 5 bases from J, with 16 bases in between. CDR3 coding DNA: TGTGCCAGCTCACCGGTAGAGACAGGAAGGACTGAAGCTTTCTTT. Its translation: CASSPVETGRTEAFF.

The V call is TRBV20-1, the J call TRBJ2-7; a possible D gene is TRBD2 (6 bases). The CDR3 is 11 residues long. CDR1 is DFQATT, CDR2 SNEGSKA, per germline (reference sequence). V shed 7 bases and J shed 6 bases, with 13 bases lying between them. Here the CDR3 reads CSGALASEQYF. CDR3 sequence (DNA): TGCAGTGGCGCCCTAGCGTCCGAGCAGTACTTC.

V is TRBV19 and J is TRBJ2-1; D uncertain. CDR1 is LNHDA and CDR2 is SQIVND in the germline V gene (reference sequence). The CDR3 is 11 amino acids. Trimming removed 5 bases at V and 5 bases at J, with 4 bases between. Here the CDR3 DNA reads TGTGCCAGTAGTTTGGACAATGAGCAGTTCTTC. Protein: CASSLDNEQFF.

The CDR3 DNA is TGTGCCAGCAGCTTGAGGAGTCGTAATGAAAAACTGTTTTTT. Translating it yields CASSLRSRNEKLFF. The genes are TRBV7-8 and TRBJ1-4; D remains unclear. Trimming took 3 bases from V and 4 from J, leaving 9 bases between them. Germline loops: CDR1 SGHVS, CDR2 FQNEAQ. The CDR3 has 14 residues.